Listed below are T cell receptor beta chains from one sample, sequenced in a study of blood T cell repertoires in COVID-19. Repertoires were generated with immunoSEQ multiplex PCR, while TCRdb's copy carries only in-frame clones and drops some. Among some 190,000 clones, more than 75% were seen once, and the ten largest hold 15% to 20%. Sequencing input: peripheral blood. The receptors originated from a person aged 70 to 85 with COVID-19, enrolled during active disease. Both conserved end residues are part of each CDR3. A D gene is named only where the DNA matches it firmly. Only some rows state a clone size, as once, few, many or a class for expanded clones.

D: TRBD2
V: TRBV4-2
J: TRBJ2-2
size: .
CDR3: CASNPGGVTGELFF
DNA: TGTGCCAGCAACCCGGGGGGGGTTACCGGGGAGCTGTTTTTT

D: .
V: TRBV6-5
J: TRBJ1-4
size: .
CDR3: CASSYGGAGREKLFF
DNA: TGTGCCAGCAGTTACGGGGGGGCAGGGCGCGAAAAACTGTTTTTT

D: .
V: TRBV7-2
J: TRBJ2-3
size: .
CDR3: CASSLGRRDTQYF
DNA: TGTGCCAGCAGCTTAGGGAGGCGGGATACGCAGTATTTT

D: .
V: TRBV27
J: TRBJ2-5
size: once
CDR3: CASSSDRSGRETQYF
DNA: TGTGCCAGCAGTTCCGACCGCTCCGGGAGAGAGACCCAGTACTTC

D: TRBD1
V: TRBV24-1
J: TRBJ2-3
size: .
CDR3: CATSDFRTGGITDTQYF
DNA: TGTGCCACCAGTGATTTTCGGACAGGGGGCATAACAGATACGCAGTATTTT

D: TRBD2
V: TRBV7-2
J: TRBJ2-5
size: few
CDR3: CASSLGGSGGQTQYF
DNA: TGTGCCAGCAGCCTCGGTGGTAGCGGGGGGCAGACCCAGTACTTC

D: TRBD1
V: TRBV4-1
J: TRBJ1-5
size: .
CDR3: CASSQGETGGRQPQHF
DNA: TGCGCCAGCAGCCAAGGTGAGACAGGGGGTCGACAGCCCCAGCATTTT

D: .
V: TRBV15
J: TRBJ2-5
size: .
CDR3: CATSRGGPQYF
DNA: TGTGCCACCAGCAGAGGCGGGCCCCAGTACTTC

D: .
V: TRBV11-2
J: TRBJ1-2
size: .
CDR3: CASSFTGDYGYTF
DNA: TGTGCCAGCAGCTTCACAGGCGACTATGGCTACACCTTC

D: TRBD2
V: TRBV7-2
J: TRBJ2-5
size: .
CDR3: CASSGRTSGGLIQETQYF
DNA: TGTGCCAGCAGCGGACGGACTAGCGGGGGGCTTATCCAAGAGACCCAGTACTTC

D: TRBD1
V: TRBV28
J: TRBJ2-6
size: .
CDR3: CASRPGQGAVGANVLTF
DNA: TGTGCCAGCAGACCGGGACAGGGGGCAGTCGGGGCCAACGTCCTGACTTTC

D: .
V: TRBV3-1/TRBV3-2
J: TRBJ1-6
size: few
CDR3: CASSQGSSPLHF
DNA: TGTGCCAGCAGCCAAGGTAGTTCACCCCTCCACTTT

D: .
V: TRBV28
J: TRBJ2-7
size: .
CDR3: CASSLAGSYEQYF
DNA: TGTGCCAGCAGTTTAGCGGGGTCCTACGAGCAGTACTTC

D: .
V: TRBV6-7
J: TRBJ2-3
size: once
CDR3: CASTPRGDTQYF
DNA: TGTGCCAGCACACCGCGGGGAGATACGCAGTATTTT

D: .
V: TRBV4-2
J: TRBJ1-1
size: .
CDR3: CASSVTSTGVNTEAFF
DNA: TGTGCCAGCAGCGTAACCTCGACAGGCGTAAACACTGAAGCTTTCTTT

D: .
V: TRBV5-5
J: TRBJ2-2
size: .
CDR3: CASSFEGSRELFF
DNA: TGTGCCAGCAGCTTCGAGGGCAGCAGGGAGCTGTTTTTT

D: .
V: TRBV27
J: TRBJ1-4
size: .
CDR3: CASSLGGLNEKLFF
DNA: TGTGCCAGCAGTTTAGGAGGGTTAAATGAAAAACTGTTTTTT

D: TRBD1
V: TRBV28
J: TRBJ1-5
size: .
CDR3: CAIESSGTEYNQPQHF
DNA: TGTGCCATCGAATCATCCGGGACAGAATACAATCAGCCCCAGCATTTT

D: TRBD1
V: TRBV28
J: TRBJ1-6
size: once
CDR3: CASSPRRGQGNSPLHF
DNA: TGTGCCAGCAGTCCTAGGCGAGGACAGGGGAATTCACCCCTCCACTTT

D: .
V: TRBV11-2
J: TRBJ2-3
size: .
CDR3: CASSLSRITDTQYF
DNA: TGTGCCAGCAGCTTGTCGAGGATTACAGATACGCAGTATTTT

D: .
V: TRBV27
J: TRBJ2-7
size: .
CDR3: CASSLTPTYEQYF
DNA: TGTGCCAGCAGTTTGACACCAACCTACGAGCAGTACTTC

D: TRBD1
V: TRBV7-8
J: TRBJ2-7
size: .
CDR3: CASSLAGQGYSYEQYF
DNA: TGTGCCAGCAGCTTAGCAGGACAGGGGTACTCCTACGAGCAGTACTTC

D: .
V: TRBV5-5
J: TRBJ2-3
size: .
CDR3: CASSLRGKTAPSTDTQYF
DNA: TGTGCCAGCAGCTTGAGGGGGAAAACCGCGCCTAGCACAGATACGCAGTATTTT

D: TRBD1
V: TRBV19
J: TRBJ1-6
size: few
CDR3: CASSIGAGGKNSPLHF
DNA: TGTGCCAGTAGTATAGGGGCAGGGGGGAAGAATTCACCCCTCCACTTT

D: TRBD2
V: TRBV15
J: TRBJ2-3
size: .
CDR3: CATSRVSGVADTQYF
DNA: TGTGCCACCAGCAGAGTTAGCGGGGTCGCAGATACGCAGTATTTT

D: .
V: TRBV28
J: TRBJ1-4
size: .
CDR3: CASGVGADEKLFF
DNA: TGTGCCAGTGGAGTTGGGGCGGATGAAAAACTGTTTTTT

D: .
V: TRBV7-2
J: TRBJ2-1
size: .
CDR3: CASSLADYRDDEQFF
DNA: TGTGCCAGCAGCTTAGCCGACTACAGGGACGATGAGCAGTTCTTC

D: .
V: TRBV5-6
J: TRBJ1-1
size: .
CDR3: CASSLRVILNTEAFF
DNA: TGTGCCAGCAGCTTGCGAGTAATTCTGAACACTGAAGCTTTCTTT

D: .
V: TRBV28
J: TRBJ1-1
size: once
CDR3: CATKGGGREAFF
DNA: TGTGCCACAAAAGGAGGAGGGCGGGAAGCTTTCTTT

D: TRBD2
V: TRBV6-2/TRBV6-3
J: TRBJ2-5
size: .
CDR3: CASSSRGSLQETQYF
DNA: TGTGCCAGCAGTTCGCGGGGGAGCCTCCAAGAGACCCAGTACTTC

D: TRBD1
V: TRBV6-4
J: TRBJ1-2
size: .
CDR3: CASSDWDRGTGYTF
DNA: TGTGCCAGCAGTGACTGGGACAGGGGAACTGGCTACACCTTC

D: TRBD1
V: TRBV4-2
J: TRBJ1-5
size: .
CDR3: CASSRGDGQGKGQPQHF
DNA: TGTGCCAGCAGTCGGGGAGACGGACAGGGTAAGGGTCAGCCCCAGCATTTT

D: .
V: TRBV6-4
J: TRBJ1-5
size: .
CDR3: CASSREEDQPQHF
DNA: TGTGCCAGCAGTCGGGAGGAGGATCAGCCCCAGCATTTT

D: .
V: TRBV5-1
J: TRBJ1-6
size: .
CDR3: CASSPDGVNSPLHF
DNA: TGCGCCAGCAGTCCTGACGGGGTTAATTCACCCCTCCACTTT

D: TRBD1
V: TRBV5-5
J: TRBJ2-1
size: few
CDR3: CASSFFGQGVNEQFF
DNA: TGTGCCAGCAGCTTTTTCGGACAGGGGGTTAATGAGCAGTTCTTC

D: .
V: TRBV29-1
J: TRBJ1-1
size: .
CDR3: CSAYRDTEAFF
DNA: TGCAGCGCCTACAGGGACACTGAAGCTTTCTTT

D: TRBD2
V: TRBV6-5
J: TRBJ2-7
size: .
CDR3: CASSRTSGGYEQYF
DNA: TGTGCCAGCAGTCGGACTAGCGGGGGTTACGAGCAGTACTTC

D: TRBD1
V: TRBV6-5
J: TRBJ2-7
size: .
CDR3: CASGPRDRGFVEQYF
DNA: TGTGCCAGCGGGCCCCGGGACAGGGGTTTCGTCGAGCAGTACTTC

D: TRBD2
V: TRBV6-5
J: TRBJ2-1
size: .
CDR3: CASSYLSGRGNEQFF
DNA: TGTGCCAGCAGTTACCTTAGCGGGAGAGGGAATGAGCAGTTCTTC

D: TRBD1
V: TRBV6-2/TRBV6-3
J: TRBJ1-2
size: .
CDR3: CASSLERPGQGYGYTF
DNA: TGTGCCAGCAGTCTAGAGCGTCCGGGACAGGGATATGGCTACACCTTC

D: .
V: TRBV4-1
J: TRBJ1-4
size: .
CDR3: CASSQEVPSAGRLFF
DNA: TGCGCCAGCAGCCAAGAAGTTCCCTCGGCAGGGCGACTGTTTTTT

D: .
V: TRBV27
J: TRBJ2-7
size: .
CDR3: CASSNLGSYEQYF
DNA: TGTGCCAGCTCCAACTTAGGGAGCTACGAGCAGTACTTC

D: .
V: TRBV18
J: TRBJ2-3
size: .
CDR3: CASSQQGVGREDTQYF
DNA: TGTGCCAGCTCCCAACAGGGCGTTGGGAGAGAGGATACGCAGTATTTT

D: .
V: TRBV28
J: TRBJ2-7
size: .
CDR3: CASSSQWGAGQTTYEQYF
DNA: TGTGCCAGCAGTTCTCAGTGGGGGGCGGGACAGACGACCTACGAGCAGTACTTC

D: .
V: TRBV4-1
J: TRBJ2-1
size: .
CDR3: CASQLGGAWVNEQFF
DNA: TGCGCCAGCCAGTTAGGGGGGGCCTGGGTGAATGAGCAGTTCTTC

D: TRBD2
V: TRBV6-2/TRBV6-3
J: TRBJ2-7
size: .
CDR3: CASSYLTSGPSYEQYF
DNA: TGTGCCAGCAGTTATCTGACTAGCGGGCCATCCTACGAGCAGTACTTC

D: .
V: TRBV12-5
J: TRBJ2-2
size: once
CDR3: CASGIQVTGELFF
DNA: TGTGCTAGTGGTATACAGGTCACCGGGGAGCTGTTTTTT

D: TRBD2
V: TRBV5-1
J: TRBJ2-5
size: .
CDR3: CASSFSGGRETQYF
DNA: TGCGCCAGCAGCTTCTCGGGGGGGCGAGAGACCCAGTACTTC

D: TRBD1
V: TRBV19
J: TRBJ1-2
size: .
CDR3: CASRGTGIDYGYTF
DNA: TGTGCCAGTAGGGGGACAGGGATTGACTATGGCTACACCTTC

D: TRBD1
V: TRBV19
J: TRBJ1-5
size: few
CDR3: CASSIRVVGTGDSSDGNQPQHF
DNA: TGTGCCAGTAGTATAAGGGTGGTAGGGACAGGGGACTCAAGTGATGGCAATCAGCCCCAGCATTTT

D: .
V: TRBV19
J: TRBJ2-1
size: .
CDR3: CASSIRGLGGSLRDEQFF
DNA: TGTGCCAGTAGTATACGGGGGCTTGGCGGGAGCCTTAGAGATGAGCAGTTCTTC

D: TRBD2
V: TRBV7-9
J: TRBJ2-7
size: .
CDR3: CASSLLAGLPYEQYF
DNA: TGTGCCAGCAGCCTACTAGCGGGCCTCCCTTACGAGCAGTACTTC

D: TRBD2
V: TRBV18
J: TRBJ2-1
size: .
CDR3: CASSPVSSGSRDNEQFF
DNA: TGTGCCAGCTCACCAGTGTCTAGCGGGAGCAGGGACAATGAGCAGTTCTTC

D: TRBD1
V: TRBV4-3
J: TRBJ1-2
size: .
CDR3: CASSLVQGNIYGYTF
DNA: TGCGCCAGCAGCCTCGTACAGGGGAATATCTATGGCTACACCTTC

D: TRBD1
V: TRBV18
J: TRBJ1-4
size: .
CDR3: CASSTDRGDEKLFF
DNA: TGTGCCAGCTCAACGGACAGGGGAGATGAAAAACTGTTTTTT

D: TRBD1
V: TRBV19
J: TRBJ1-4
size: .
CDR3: CASSHRGANEKLFF
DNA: TGTGCCAGTAGTCACAGGGGGGCTAATGAAAAACTGTTTTTT

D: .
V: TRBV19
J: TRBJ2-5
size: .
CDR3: CASSTDLGETQYF
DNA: TGTGCCAGTAGTACCGACTTGGGAGAGACCCAGTACTTC

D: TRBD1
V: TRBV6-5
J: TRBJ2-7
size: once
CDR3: CASSQTGGVYEQYF
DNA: TGTGCCAGCAGTCAAACAGGGGGCGTTTACGAGCAGTACTTC